These 19 T cell receptor beta chains share one sample of origin, sequenced in a study of cytomegalovirus exposure and HLA in healthy donors. The PCR contained 60 Vbeta and 13 Jbeta primers. This table comes from immunoSEQ multiplex PCR, and its TCRdb copy is limited to in-frame clones, with some not included. The data hold under 150,000 clones, with 60% to 80% observed a single time. What was sequenced was PBMCs. These receptors were taken from a man aged 18 to 30 in good health and CMV-seronegative.

J is TRBJ2-7 and V is TRBV4-3; D ambiguous. Trimming removed 1 base at V and 3 bases at J, with 7 bases between. The CDR3 extends over 13 amino acids. CDR1 and CDR2 (germline): LGHNA, YSLEER. The CDR3 DNA sequence: TGCGCCAGCAGCCAAGGGCCCAGCTACGAGCAGTACTTC. Translation gives CASSQGPSYEQYF.

The chain couples TRBV9 to TRBJ2-3; D is unclear. The CDR3 has 13 residues. Trimming took off 7 bases at V and 2 bases at J, with 11 bases between the two ends. CDR1 and CDR2 from the germline V gene are SGDLS and YYNGEE. The CDR3 loop is CASGSQTTDTQYF. CDR3 sequence (DNA): TGTGCCAGCGGATCACAGACCACAGATACGCAGTATTTT.

The chain is built from TRBV5-6 and TRBJ1-2, with 12 nucleotides matching TRBD1. Germline V gene data show CDR1 as SGHDT and CDR2 as YYEEEE. The CDR3 length is 12 residues. The V and J ends lost 7 bases and 7 bases, in that order; junction bases with no gene match: 2. The CDR3 DNA sequence: TGTGCCAGCGGGACAGGGGGCTCTGGCTACACCTTC. Protein sequence: CASGTGGSGYTF.

The rearrangement links TRBV9 to TRBJ2-7, with TRBD2 identical over 8 bases. Germline values: CDR1 SGDLS, CDR2 YYNGEE. The CDR3 covers 11 residues. V gave up 3 bases and J gave up 7 bases; unmatched junction bases: 0. CDR3 loop: CASSGGGEQYF. The CDR3 nucleotides read TGTGCCAGCAGCGGCGGGGGGGAGCAGTACTTC.

The chain carries TRBV19 and TRBJ2-7, with D uncertain. Trimming took 7 bases from V and 3 from J, leaving 10 bases between them. The germline V gene has CDR1 LNHDA and CDR2 SQIVND (reference sequence). This CDR3 has 12 residues. The CDR3 protein is CASTSPSYEQYF. CDR3 nucleotides: TGTGCCAGTACCAGTCCTAGCTACGAGCAGTACTTC.

This clone was counted once. The chain recombines TRBV19 with TRBJ1-2; D ambiguous. The CDR3 totals 15 residues. The germline CDR1 and CDR2 sequences are LNHDA and SQIVND (reference sequence). Trimming took off 3 bases at V and 8 bases at J, with 19 bases between the two ends. In DNA form, the CDR3 reads TGTGCCAGTAGTATGTCGTGGGCAGCCTTGAGCGGCTACACCTTC. Its translation is CASSMSWAALSGYTF.

The CDR3 nucleotides read TGTGCCAGCAGCGTAGCGGGGGGTGAAGCTTTCTTT. Its protein product is CASSVAGGEAFF. The chain combines TRBV9 with TRBJ1-1, with TRBD1 as a possible D gene (5 bases). From germline, CDR1 is SGDLS and CDR2 YYNGEE. The CDR3 runs 12 residues. Trimming took 0 bases from V and 7 from J, leaving 7 bases between them.

J is TRBJ2-7 and V is TRBV7-8, with D tentatively TRBD1 (6 bases). Trimming took 1 base from V and 1 from J, leaving 14 bases between them. This CDR3 region has 16 residues. CDR1 is SGHVS and CDR2 is FQNEAQ in the germline V gene. The DNA of the CDR3 is TGTGCCAGCAGCTTAGGTAGTCTTGGACAGTCCTACGAGCAGTACTTC. Amino acids: CASSLGSLGQSYEQYF.

V usage is TRBV5-7 and J usage is TRBJ1-5; 8 nucleotides agree with TRBD1. TRBV5-7 belongs to the ORF category, with a function that is uncertain. The CDR3 runs 19 residues. Trimming removed 2 bases from V and 2 bases from J; junction bases left unmatched: 15. This CDR3 reads CASSFIRDRRRKGNQPQHF. The CDR3 DNA follows: TGTGCCAGCAGCTTTATCCGGGACAGGAGAAGGAAGGGCAATCAGCCCCAGCATTTT.

CDR3 in DNA: TGTGCCAGCAGCCAAGGGACACGGGCCTACGAGCAGTACTTC. This sequence encodes CASSQGTRAYEQYF. This chain uses TRBV4-2 with TRBJ2-7, with D perhaps TRBD1 (5 bases). The V end lost 1 base, the J end lost 2 bases, and 9 bases lay between the germline ends. The CDR3 consists of 14 residues. Germline values: CDR1 LGHNA, CDR2 YNFKEQ.

CDR3 sequence reads: CASSQYDGELFF. CDR3 bases: TGTGCCAGCAGTCAGTACGACGGGGAGCTGTTTTTT. The chain recombines TRBV7-8 with TRBJ2-2; D is ambiguous. This CDR3 contains 12 residues. In germline, CDR1 is SGHVS, CDR2 FQNEAQ. V lost 6 bases, J lost 7 bases, and 9 bases lay in between.

The CDR3: CASARGLGNTGELFF. The CDR3 nucleotides read TGTGCCAGCGCGAGGGGGCTGGGGAACACCGGGGAGCTGTTTTTT. The J gene is TRBJ2-2, the V gene TRBV14; 7 bases fit TRBD1. Germline CDR1 SGHDN, CDR2 FVKESK. The CDR3 is 15 amino acids. The J segment lost 1 base and the V segment lost 8 bases, leaving 7 bases of the junction unmatched. Complete variable domain (other parts from reference TRBV14 and TRBJ2-2): EAGVTQFPSHSVIEKGQTVTLRCDPISGHDNLYWYRRVMGKEIKFLLHFVKESKQDESGMPNNRFLAERTGGTYSTLKVQPAELEDSGVYFCASARGLGNTGELFFGEGSRLTVL.

This clone has just a few counts. V gene TRBV11-2 combines with J gene TRBJ2-7, with 7 bases lining up with TRBD2. The V segment lost 7 bases and the J segment 3 bases; nucleotides outside the gene matches: 9. CDR3 size: 14 residues. From germline, CDR1 is SGHAT and CDR2 FQNNGV. The CDR3, as DNA: TGTGCCAGCACCTCGGGGGGAAAGCGCTACGAGCAGTACTTC. This translates into CASTSGGKRYEQYF. The variable domain in full, with the rest retrieved from reference TRBV11-2 and TRBJ2-7, is EAGVAQSPRYKIIEKRQSVAFWCNPISGHATLYWYQQILGQGPKLLIQFQNNGVVDDSQLPKDRFSAERLKGVDSTLKIQPAKLEDSAVYLCASTSGGKRYEQYFGPGTRLTVT.

The chain employs TRBV5-8 and TRBJ2-6; 10 bases fit TRBD1. With 9 bases clipped from V and 2 bases from J, the junction kept 17 bases outside the gene matches. The CDR3 covers 19 residues. Germline CDR1 reads SGHTS; CDR2 reads YDEGEE. DNA for the CDR3: TGTGCCACCCGGGGATCCGGGACAGGGGTGTCCCCTGGGGCCAACGTCCTGACTTTC. Its protein product is CATRGSGTGVSPGANVLTF.

The chain links TRBV19 to TRBJ1-1, with D possibly being TRBD1 (5 bases). V was pared by 4 bases and J by 4 bases, with 13 bases between. The germline V gene has CDR1 LNHDA and CDR2 SQIVND (reference sequence). The CDR3 sequence is 14 residues long. DNA of the CDR3: TGTGCCAGTAGTAGTTCGGGGGTTGTCACTGAAGCTTTCTTT. It is translated as CASSSSGVVTEAFF.

This clone was recorded a few times. This sequence joins TRBV2 and TRBJ2-1; 8 bases align to TRBD2. Germline V gene data show CDR1 as SNHLY and CDR2 as FYNNEI. This CDR3 has 11 residues. V lost 10 bases and J lost 4; bases outside the gene matches: 0. The CDR3, as DNA: TGTGCCACGGGGGGGTACAATGAGCAGTTCTTC. Residues: CATGGYNEQFF.

The V gene is TRBV5-4, the J gene TRBJ1-1; 10 bases align to TRBD1. There are 12 residues in the CDR3. Germline V gives CDR1 SGHNT, CDR2 YYREEE (reference sequence). Germline trimming cut 7 bases from V and 8 bases from J; bases unmatched to any gene: 5. CDR3 amino acids: CASGQGGPEAFF. CDR3 DNA: TGTGCCAGCGGACAGGGGGGCCCAGAAGCTTTCTTT.

J is TRBJ2-5 and V is TRBV6-6; 10 bases line up with TRBD1. CDR3 size: 14 residues. The germline gives CDR1 MNHNY, CDR2 SVGAGI (reference sequence). V dropped 5 bases and J dropped 11; count of bases not matched to a gene: 11. The CDR3 here is CASSPRQGAREQYF. In DNA, the CDR3 is TGTGCCAGCAGTCCTCGACAGGGGGCGAGGGAGCAGTACTTC.

This chain uses TRBV2 with TRBJ2-1; the match to TRBD1 covers 8 bases. The CDR3 is 15 residues long. CDR1 is SNHLY, CDR2 FYNNEI, per germline. Losses at the gene ends were 4 bases for V and 2 bases for J; bases not matched to a gene: 4. In nucleotides, the CDR3 is TGTGCCAGCAGTGTTCGACAGGGGCCCTACAATGAGCAGTTCTTC. Protein product: CASSVRQGPYNEQFF. Using reference TRBV2 and TRBJ2-1 for the parts outside the CDR3, the full variable domain is EPEVTQTPSHQVTQMGQEVILRCVPISNHLYFYWYRQILGQKVEFLVSFYNNEISEKSEIFDDQFSVERPDGSNFTLKIRSTKLEDSAMYFCASSVRQGPYNEQFFGPGTRLTVL.